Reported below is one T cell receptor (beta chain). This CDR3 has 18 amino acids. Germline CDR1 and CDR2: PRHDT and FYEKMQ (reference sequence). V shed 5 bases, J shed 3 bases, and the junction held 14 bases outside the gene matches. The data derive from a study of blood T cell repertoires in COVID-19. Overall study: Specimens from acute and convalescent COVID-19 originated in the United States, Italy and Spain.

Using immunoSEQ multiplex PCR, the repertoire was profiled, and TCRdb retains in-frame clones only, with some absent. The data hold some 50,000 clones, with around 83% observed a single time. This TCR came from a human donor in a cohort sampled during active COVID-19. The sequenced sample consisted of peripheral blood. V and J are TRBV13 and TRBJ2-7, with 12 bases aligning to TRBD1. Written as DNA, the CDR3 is TGTGCCAGCAGCGGTTCGGGACAGGGGGCGTGGAGTTACTACGAGCAGTACTTC. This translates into CASSGSGQGAWSYYEQYF.